These 25 T cell receptor beta chains came from one sample sequenced in a study of blood T cell repertoires in COVID-19 (dated by TCRdb to the early 2020s). Libraries came from the immunoSEQ multiplex PCR assay. TCRdb's version of the immuneACCESS table is confined to in-frame rearrangements and falls short of the full clone set. An unresolved V gene accounts for under half of the shortfall where checked; the remainder is of unknown origin. Within this sample are 330,000 or so clones, with roughly nine tenths of them counted one time only. Roughly 3% of the sample goes to the ten largest clones. The sample taken for sequencing was PBMCs or T cells enriched from blood (not recorded which). Every receptor here comes from a woman in her twenties or thirties who had recovered from COVID-19.

This clone turned up a few times. The gene calls are TRBV19 and TRBJ2-2; TRBD2 might be the D (6 bases). This CDR3 spans 14 amino acids. Germline V gives CDR1 LNHDA, CDR2 SQIVND (reference sequence). The V end lost 6 bases, the J end lost 0 bases, and 8 bases lay between the germline ends. CDR3 nucleotides: TGTGCCAGTAGAGCGGGCGCGAACACCGGGGAGCTGTTTTTT. This gives the protein CASRAGANTGELFF.

The rearrangement joins TRBV18 to TRBJ2-7; 7 bases line up with TRBD1. This CDR3 is built from 14 residues. J gave up 1 base and V 4 bases, and 4 bases lay outside the gene matches. CDR1 KGHSH and CDR2 LQKENI come from the germline V gene. CDR3 DNA: TGTGCCAGCTCACTCGACAGGGCTTCCTACGAGCAGTACTTC. Its translation: CASSLDRASYEQYF. The full variable domain, completed using reference TRBV18 and TRBJ2-7, is NAGVMQNPRHLVRRRGQEARLRCSPMKGHSHVYWYRQLPEEGLKFMVYLQKENIIDESGMPKERFSAEFPKEGPSILRIQQVVRGDSAAYFCASSLDRASYEQYFGPGTRLTVT.

This chain links TRBV24-1 with TRBJ2-3, with D perhaps matching TRBD2 (6 bases). The V gene lost 6 bases and the J gene lost 5 bases, with 17 bases spanning the gap. Germline loops: CDR1 KGHDR, CDR2 SFDVKD. The CDR3 has 15 residues. CDR3 DNA sequence: TGTGCCACCAGTCCCCGGGCGGGGCTGGAAGATACGCAGTATTTT. This encodes CATSPRAGLEDTQYF.

The V and J genes are TRBV29-1 and TRBJ1-5; 7 bases agree with TRBD1. J was trimmed by 3 bases and V by 5 bases; bases with no gene match: 7. The CDR3 consists of 14 residues. Germline CDR1 is SQVTM and CDR2 is ANQGSEA. CDR3 coding DNA: TGCAGCGTTTCCACGGGACAGAACAATCAGCCCCAGCATTTT. It specifies CSVSTGQNNQPQHF.

The chain uses TRBV29-1 and TRBJ2-7; the match to TRBD2 covers 10 bases. The length of the CDR3 is 16 residues. The V segment lost 5 bases and the J segment 3 bases; nucleotides outside the gene matches: 13. Germline CDR1 reads SQVTM; CDR2 reads ANQGSEA. The CDR3 loop reads CSVSGGAGGGSYEQYF. The CDR3 nucleotides are TGCAGCGTTTCAGGCGGAGCGGGAGGGGGAAGCTACGAGCAGTACTTC.

This clone was seen only once. This chain uses TRBV2 with TRBJ2-5, with 14 positions matching TRBD2. V was pared by 7 bases and J by 4 bases, with 8 bases of the junction left unmatched. Per germline, CDR1 SNHLY and CDR2 FYNNEI. The CDR3 is 16 residues long. The CDR3, as DNA: TGTGCCAGCACTGACGGGACTAGCGGGGGTTTAGAGACCCAGTACTTC. This encodes CASTDGTSGGLETQYF.

The V gene is TRBV6-5, the J gene TRBJ2-7; D is ambiguous. CDR3 length: 13 residues. V dropped 7 bases and J dropped 4 bases, with 14 bases sitting between them. Looked up from germline, CDR1 is MNHEY and CDR2 is SVGAGI. The CDR3 bases are TGTGCCAGCACTGCAGGAACGATTTACGAGCAGTACTTC. Encoded protein: CASTAGTIYEQYF.

The chain links TRBV2 to TRBJ2-3; D unclear. The CDR3 covers 12 residues. The V end was cut by 4 bases, the J end by 5 bases, with 7 bases between. The germline V gene encodes CDR1 SNHLY and CDR2 FYNNEI. CDR3 protein: CASSGAEDTQYF. As DNA, the CDR3 is TGTGCCAGCAGTGGGGCAGAAGATACGCAGTATTTT.

The chain employs TRBV27 and TRBJ1-1; 7 bases are a match to TRBD1. Losses at the gene ends were 5 bases for V and 4 bases for J; bases not matched to a gene: 7. CDR1 is MNHEY and CDR2 is SMNVEV in the germline V gene (reference sequence). The CDR3 contains 14 residues. CDR3 nucleotides: TGTGCCAGCAGTAGGGGGCAGGGTGGCACTGAAGCTTTCTTT. This encodes CASSRGQGGTEAFF.

The rearrangement uses TRBV30 and TRBJ1-5; unclear D gene. V lost 0 bases to trimming and J lost 1 base, with 4 bases between them. The germline gives CDR1 GTSNPN, CDR2 SVGIG (reference sequence). The CDR3 has 13 amino acids. CDR3 DNA sequence: TGTGCCTGGAGTGTGGAGAGCAATCAGCCCCAGCATTTT. Translation: CAWSVESNQPQHF.

The chain has TRBV5-1 and TRBJ2-3, with a tentative D call TRBD2 (6 bases). The CDR3 is 15 residues long. V lost 3 bases, J lost 0 bases, and 11 bases lay in between. The germline V gene has CDR1 SGHRS and CDR2 YFSETQ. For the CDR3, the DNA is TGCGCCAGCAGCTCCGGGGGATCTAGCACAGATACGCAGTATTTT. This encodes CASSSGGSSTDTQYF.

J is TRBJ1-2 and V is TRBV28; 10 nucleotides align to TRBD1. The germline CDR1 and CDR2 sequences are MDHEN and SYDVKM. Losses at the gene ends were 7 bases for V and 4 bases for J; bases not matched to a gene: 9. The CDR3 has 15 residues. In DNA, the CDR3 is TGTGCCAGCAACGTCCGGGACAGGGGCGGCTATGGCTACACCTTC. It yields the protein CASNVRDRGGYGYTF.

The chain carries TRBV30 and TRBJ2-7; no firm D call. Trimming took 2 bases from V and 3 from J, leaving 8 bases between them. Germline V gene data show CDR1 as GTSNPN and CDR2 as SVGIG (reference sequence). The CDR3 is made up of 12 amino acids. The chain's CDR3 is CAWSYSNYEQYF. The CDR3 bases are TGTGCCTGGAGTTACAGTAACTACGAGCAGTACTTC.

V is TRBV7-2 and J is TRBJ2-1; TRBD2 matches 7 bases. The CDR3 runs to 15 residues. Germline CDR1 SGHTA, CDR2 FQGNSA. V was clipped by 4 bases and J by 4 bases; unmatched bases: 7. CDR3 protein: CASSSQAGTYNEQFF. In DNA form, the CDR3 reads TGTGCCAGCAGCTCCCAAGCGGGAACTTACAATGAGCAGTTCTTC.

This chain uses TRBV19 with TRBJ1-1; 7 bases are a match to TRBD1. The CDR3 contains 14 residues. The V and J ends lost 7 bases and 4 bases, in that order; junction bases with no gene match: 9. Germline V gene lookup returns CDR1 LNHDA and CDR2 SQIVND (reference sequence). The DNA of the CDR3 is TGTGCCAGTACCTTCACCTCAGGGGGCACTGAAGCTTTCTTT. Protein: CASTFTSGGTEAFF.

The rearrangement joins TRBV6-5 to TRBJ2-5, with TRBD1 matching 7 bases. CDR3 size: 14 residues. Germline V CDR1 and CDR2: MNHEY, SVGAGI. Trimming at V came to 7 bases and at J to 2 bases, leaving 7 bases not matched to a gene. CDR3 sequence reads: CASTTGTAQETQYF. The CDR3 DNA sequence: TGTGCCAGCACTACCGGGACAGCACAAGAGACCCAGTACTTC.

V and J are TRBV2 and TRBJ1-6; 9 positions agree with TRBD1. The trim removed 10 bases at V and 9 bases at J, leaving 10 bases unmatched. From germline, CDR1 is SNHLY and CDR2 FYNNEI. The CDR3 is 14 amino acids. The CDR3 DNA sequence: TGTGCCATCGAGGACAGGGGCCTTTTTTCACCCCTCCACTTT. Residues: CAIEDRGLFSPLHF.

This clone has only one observation. For the CDR3, the DNA is TGTGCCTGGAGGGCGAGCGGGGGGGCCACAGATACGCAGTATTTT. This codes for CAWRASGGATDTQYF. The chain uses TRBV30 and TRBJ2-3, with TRBD2 identical over 10 bases. The CDR3 is made up of 15 amino acids. The V and J ends lost 3 bases and 2 bases, in that order; junction bases with no gene match: 5. The germline V gene has CDR1 GTSNPN and CDR2 SVGIG (reference sequence).

This chain links TRBV13 with TRBJ1-2, with D possibly matching TRBD1 (5 bases). This CDR3 is 14 amino acids long. Deletions cut 5 bases from V and 3 bases from J, with 13 bases between. CDR1 and CDR2 from the germline V gene are PRHDT and FYEKMQ (reference sequence). This CDR3 reads CASSRGWGDYGYTF. The CDR3 DNA follows: TGTGCCAGCAGCCGGGGATGGGGGGACTATGGCTACACCTTC.

Only one count was recorded for this clone. This chain links TRBV6-8 with TRBJ1-5, with a weak D call TRBD1 (5 bases). V was cut by 0 bases and J by 5 bases, with 14 bases left in between. Germline V gene sequence: CDR1 MNHGY, CDR2 SAAAGT. CDR3 length: 16 amino acids. The CDR3 spells CASSYSAAGTDQPQHF. As DNA, the CDR3 is TGTGCCAGCAGTTACTCTGCGGCGGGGACTGATCAGCCCCAGCATTTT.

The V and J genes are TRBV11-2 and TRBJ2-1; TRBD2 aligns across 8 bases. Losses at the gene ends were 2 bases for V and 6 bases for J; bases not matched to a gene: 6. Germline V gene sequence: CDR1 SGHAT, CDR2 FQNNGV. The CDR3 sequence is 15 residues long. The DNA of the CDR3 is TGTGCCAGCAGCTTAACAAGCGGGAGTCGCAATGAGCAGTTCTTC. Protein product: CASSLTSGSRNEQFF.

The chain recombines TRBV10-3 with TRBJ2-3, with 7 bases fitting TRBD1. Losses at the gene ends were 6 bases for V and 6 bases for J; bases not matched to a gene: 9. The CDR3 runs to 14 residues. Germline CDR1 reads ENHRY; CDR2 reads SYGVKD. The CDR3 loop is CAISPGQSTDTQYF. DNA for the CDR3: TGTGCCATCAGCCCGGGACAGTCAACGGATACGCAGTATTTT.

V gene TRBV27 combines with J gene TRBJ1-1; D may be TRBD1 (5 bases). This CDR3 is built from 14 residues. V dropped 6 bases and J dropped 4 bases, with 15 bases sitting between them. Germline V lookup: CDR1 MNHEY, CDR2 SMNVEV (reference sequence). The CDR3 region is CASSPRVVSTEAFF. CDR3 DNA: TGTGCCAGCAGCCCCAGGGTTGTGAGCACTGAAGCTTTCTTT.

J is TRBJ1-1 and V is TRBV2; 8 bases agree with TRBD1. The germline CDR1 and CDR2 sequences are SNHLY and FYNNEI. This CDR3 has 15 residues. Germline trimming cut 6 bases from V and 5 bases from J; bases unmatched to any gene: 11. CDR3 bases: TGTGCCAGCAGCCCAGGGGGCGGGGGAAGTACTGAAGCTTTCTTT. This codes for CASSPGGGGSTEAFF.

This chain uses TRBV21-1 with TRBJ1-1. TRBV21-1 is a pseudogene locus. The CDR3 loop spans 18 amino acids. CDR3 amino acids: CASVPRGGTAKGVTEAFF. CDR3 DNA sequence: TGTGCCAGCGTCCCTAGAGGAGGGACGGCTAAAGGGGTCACTGAAGCTTTCTTT.